The clone carrying this T cell receptor beta chain was seen ten or more times. These data belong to a study of regulatory T cells in long-lasting Graves disease. V dropped 3 bases and J dropped 2 bases, with 9 bases sitting between them. Germline CDR1 and CDR2: SEHNR and FQNEAQ (reference sequence). The CDR3 is 14 amino acids. iRepertoire HTBI primers and Arm-PCR of CDR3 regions built TCR beta libraries. TCRdb processed the multiplex PCR reads anew with MiXCR; each CDR3 protein has one entry. The sample has 400,000 to 500,000 distinct CDR3 sequences; about 15% are singletons. Indicated time point: newly diagnosed GD, antithyroid drugs for less than 3 months. PBMC RNA was the source of the TCR library. These data are also associated with another study on T cells in Graves' hyperthyroidism and ophthalmopathy. This second study says: The HTBI set primed first-round TCR CDR3 RT-PCR.

This TCR was recovered from a woman in her late teens or twenties with Graves disease. The V gene is TRBV7-9, the J gene TRBJ2-3; unclear D gene. Material: peripheral blood mononuclear cells (PBMCs), obtained at new diagnosis, from a patient treated with antithyroid drugs. The CDR3 is CASSLMSFTDTQYF. The CDR3 DNA reads TGTGCCAGCAGCTTGATGTCCTTCACAGATACGCAGTATTTT.